This T cell receptor beta chain is drawn from a study of blood T cell repertoires in COVID-19. About the research overall: Sources were T cells, B-cell-depleted T cells, or PBMCs; the material itself was cDNA or gDNA.

This clone was seen once. As processed by the authors: How many nucleated cells were present was estimated from reference gene primer amplification. Assay: immunoSEQ multiplex PCR; the TCRdb copy retains only in-frame clones and omits some. V and J calls and clone size are those listed in that table; D and trimming were worked out from the DNA. This sample yields fewer than 500,000 clones, of which about nine tenths are seen a single time; 1.4% belongs to the top ten. Trimming removed 4 bases from V and 6 bases from J; junction bases left unmatched: 10. The germline gives CDR1 SGHDT, CDR2 YYEEEE. The CDR3 length is 16 residues.

Sequenced material: peripheral blood. This TCR came from a woman in her 30s with active or convalescent COVID-19. This sequence joins TRBV5-6 and TRBJ2-2; 9 bases match TRBD1. CDR3 coding DNA: TGTGCCAGCAGCCTGCGGGACAGGGCTTCGTCCGGGGAGCTGTTTTTT. Its protein is CASSLRDRASSGELFF.